Presented here are 32 T cell receptor beta chains from one specimen sequenced in a study of blood T cell repertoires in COVID-19. Assay: immunoSEQ multiplex PCR; the TCRdb copy retains only in-frame clones and omits some. The sample consists of fewer than 90,000 clones, roughly 70% of them appearing once. Specimen: peripheral blood. The origin of the receptors is a woman aged 80 or older with acute or convalescent COVID-19.

About this clone itself: The sample holds other DNA sequences that translate to the same CDR3. The V gene is TRBV5-6, the J gene TRBJ2-7, with D possibly TRBD1 on 6 matching bases. Germline V gene sequence: CDR1 SGHDT, CDR2 YYEEEE. The CDR3 extends over 12 amino acids. The V gene lost 4 bases and the J gene lost 3 bases, with 8 bases spanning the gap. The CDR3 sequence: CASSLRGYEQYF. CDR3 coding DNA: TGTGCCAGCAGCCTCAGGGGCTACGAGCAGTACTTC.

V gene TRBV12-3 or TRBV12-4 combines with J gene TRBJ1-2; D uncertain. This CDR3 has 13 amino acids. Trimming stripped 3 bases from V and 8 bases from J, with 13 bases between. CDR3 amino acids: CASSLIQNSGYTF. CDR3 bases: TGTGCCAGCAGTTTGATACAGAACAGCGGCTACACCTTC.

The V call is TRBV19, the J call TRBJ2-1; 13 bases match TRBD2. V lost 1 base and J lost 4; bases outside the gene matches: 7. This CDR3 contains 18 residues. The germline V gene has CDR1 LNHDA and CDR2 SQIVND (reference sequence). CDR3 in amino acids: CASSIVQGLAGVYNEQFF. The CDR3 nucleotides read TGTGCCAGTAGTATAGTGCAAGGACTAGCGGGAGTTTACAATGAGCAGTTCTTC.

The V gene is TRBV9, the J gene TRBJ2-1, with TRBD2 matching over 8 bases. CDR1 and CDR2 (germline): SGDLS, YYNGEE. Trimming cost V 4 bases and J 3 bases; bases outside gene matches: 9. The CDR3 loop spans 16 amino acids. The CDR3 DNA reads TGTGCCAGCAGCTCCCGACGGGGGGGCCGCTACAATGAGCAGTTCTTC. It translates to CASSSRRGGRYNEQFF.

The chain links TRBV25-1 to TRBJ1-1, with no clear D. This CDR3 is 16 amino acids long. Trimming pared 6 bases from V and 3 bases from J, leaving 20 bases between. Germline V gene data show CDR1 as MGHDK and CDR2 as SYGVNS. The CDR3 here is CASRAGWSSLYTEAFF. CDR3 coding DNA: TGTGCCAGCAGGGCGGGTTGGAGCTCCCTCTACACTGAAGCTTTCTTT.

The genes are TRBV29-1 and TRBJ2-7, with 8 bases that match TRBD1. Per the germline V gene, CDR1 is SQVTM and CDR2 is ANQGSEA. The V and J ends lost 6 bases and 4 bases, in that order; junction bases with no gene match: 14. This CDR3 is 15 amino acids long. CDR3 amino acids: CSVIPTGGIEYEQYF. The DNA for the CDR3 is TGCAGCGTGATTCCAACAGGGGGAATAGAGTACGAGCAGTACTTC.

The chain uses TRBV7-2 and TRBJ1-3, with D tentatively TRBD1 (5 bases). The CDR3 length is 15 residues. V was cut by 8 bases and J by 0 bases, with 14 bases left in between. The germline gives CDR1 SGHTA, CDR2 FQGNSA. In DNA, the CDR3 is TGTGCCAGCGGACCCGGGACTGCCTCTGGAAACACCATATATTTT. Protein sequence: CASGPGTASGNTIYF.

The chain carries TRBV6-2 or TRBV6-3 and TRBJ2-5; a weak D match, TRBD1 (5 bases). CDR3 length: 14 residues. Germline V gene lookup returns CDR1 MNHEY and CDR2 SVGEGT. Trimming stripped 0 bases from V and 2 bases from J, with 7 bases between. The CDR3 DNA reads as TGTGCCAGCAGTTACTCAAGGGGACAAGAGACCCAGTACTTC. Translated, it gives CASSYSRGQETQYF.

This sequence joins TRBV10-3 and TRBJ2-1, with 8 bases lining up with TRBD2. This CDR3 has 16 amino acids. Per the germline V gene, CDR1 is ENHRY and CDR2 is SYGVKD. The V gene end was trimmed by 3 bases and the J gene end by 4 bases; junction bases not matched to a gene: 8. The CDR3 protein is CAISDSAGGIYNEQFF. The CDR3 DNA sequence: TGTGCCATCAGTGATTCGGCGGGGGGAATATACAATGAGCAGTTCTTC.

This clone was counted between two and nine times. The J gene is TRBJ2-5, the V gene TRBV5-1; D is ambiguous. The CDR3 sequence is 16 residues long. V was cut by 2 bases and J by 2 bases, with 16 bases left in between. Per germline, CDR1 SGHRS and CDR2 YFSETQ. CDR3 protein: CASSFLLPPRQETQYF. CDR3 bases: TGCGCCAGCAGCTTCCTCCTTCCACCCAGACAAGAGACCCAGTACTTC. Based on the CDR3 plus reference TRBV5-1 and TRBJ2-5, the full variable domain is KAGVTQTPRYLIKTRGQQVTLSCSPISGHRSVSWYQQTPGQGLQFLFEYFSETQRNKGNFPGRFSGRQFSNSRSEMNVSTLELGDSALYLCASSFLLPPRQETQYFGPGTRLLVL.

The chain joins TRBV7-3 to TRBJ1-1, with 11 bases that match TRBD1. The CDR3 covers 17 residues. After removal of 5 bases from V and 10 bases from J, the junction contained 18 bases not matched to a gene. The V gene's germline CDR1 is SGHTA and CDR2 FQGTGA. The CDR3 DNA is TGTGCCAGCAGCAAAGGACAGGGGGCCGATTTTTATATTGGAGCTTTCTTT. Its protein is CASSKGQGADFYIGAFF.

This sequence joins TRBV2 and TRBJ1-5; weak D call: TRBD1 (6 bases). In germline, CDR1 is SNHLY, CDR2 FYNNEI. V was pared by 6 bases and J by 1 base, with 13 bases between. The CDR3 extends over 15 amino acids. In DNA form, the CDR3 reads TGTGCCAGCAGAAGGACAGTCCAGAGCAATCAGCCCCAGCATTTT. This codes for CASRRTVQSNQPQHF.

The J gene is TRBJ2-3, the V gene TRBV18; D uncertain. Germline V gene data show CDR1 as KGHSH and CDR2 as LQKENI. The CDR3 runs to 17 residues. V dropped 0 bases and J dropped 1 base, with 14 bases sitting between them. The CDR3 sequence: CASSPPMVAPGTDTQYF. DNA of the CDR3: TGTGCCAGCTCACCACCAATGGTCGCTCCGGGCACAGATACGCAGTATTTT.

This clone came up a few times. The CDR3 nucleotides read TGTGCCAGCAGCTTAGCCGGGATTAGCAATCAGCCCCAGCATTTT. Translated: CASSLAGISNQPQHF. The chain is built from TRBV7-2 and TRBJ1-5; unclear D gene. Germline values: CDR1 SGHTA, CDR2 FQGNSA. V lost 0 bases and J lost 0, with 6 bases in between. The CDR3 contains 15 residues.

The chain couples TRBV6-5 to TRBJ1-5; D may be TRBD1 (6 bases). CDR1 MNHEY and CDR2 SVGAGI come from the germline V gene. This CDR3 comprises 13 residues. V lost 4 bases, J lost 7 bases, and 11 bases lay in between. CDR3 loop: CASSSDRNQPQHF. In DNA, the CDR3 is TGTGCCAGCAGTTCCGACAGGAACCAGCCCCAGCATTTT.

This chain connects TRBV7-9 to TRBJ1-2, with 8 bases aligning to TRBD1. Germline trimming cut 5 bases from V and 4 bases from J; bases unmatched to any gene: 3. This CDR3 spans 13 amino acids. Germline V gene lookup returns CDR1 SEHNR and CDR2 FQNEAQ (reference sequence). CDR3 protein: CASSQQGGYGYTF. The CDR3 DNA is TGTGCCAGCAGCCAACAGGGGGGCTATGGCTACACCTTC.

CDR3 coding DNA: TGTGCCAGCAGCTCCCGTCCGTCGGAGACCCAGTACTTC. Its protein is CASSSRPSETQYF. The genes are TRBV21-1 and TRBJ2-5; the table calls TRBD2, which could not be checked here. TRBV21-1 is a pseudogene segment. CDR3 size: 13 residues.

The chain recombines TRBV29-1 with TRBJ2-1; D might be TRBD1 (5 bases). This CDR3 region has 13 residues. V lost 3 bases, J lost 5 bases, and 11 bases lay in between. CDR1 is SQVTM, CDR2 ANQGSEA, per germline. CDR3 in DNA: TGCAGCGTTGACTCGGACACTCACAATGAGCAGTTCTTC. Its protein is CSVDSDTHNEQFF.

The CDR3 region is CASSLTSGGTHEQYF. CDR3 DNA: TGTGCCAGCAGCCTTACTAGCGGGGGTACACACGAGCAGTACTTC. The chain recombines TRBV5-4 with TRBJ2-7; 11 bases are a match to TRBD2. The length of the CDR3 is 15 residues. Trimming took 4 bases from V and 5 from J; bases not matched to a gene: 8. Germline-derived CDR1 and CDR2 are SGHNT and YYREEE (reference sequence).

The V call is TRBV28, the J call TRBJ1-4, with D possibly TRBD1 on 6 matching bases. Germline CDR1 is MDHEN and CDR2 is SYDVKM. The CDR3 loop spans 14 amino acids. V shed 5 bases and J shed 7 bases, with 14 bases lying between them. CDR3 sequence: CASSEAGASEKLFF. The CDR3 DNA reads TGTGCCAGCAGTGAGGCGGGGGCGAGTGAAAAACTGTTTTTT.

CDR3 loop: CASSLFSGNNEKLFF. CDR3 nucleotide sequence: TGCGCCAGCAGTCTATTCTCGGGGAATAATGAAAAACTGTTTTTT. The chain links TRBV5-1 to TRBJ1-4; D uncertain. V gave up 5 bases and J gave up 4 bases, with 15 bases separating them. The germline gives CDR1 SGHRS, CDR2 YFSETQ. CDR3 length: 15 amino acids.

The chain uses TRBV28 and TRBJ1-2; tentatively, D is TRBD1 (5 bases). V was cut by 4 bases and J by 7 bases, with 10 bases left in between. The CDR3 loop spans 12 amino acids. Germline loops: CDR1 MDHEN, CDR2 SYDVKM. The CDR3 DNA follows: TGTGCCAGCAGTTCCCAGGGAAGTGGCTACACCTTC. Encoded protein: CASSSQGSGYTF.

The V and J genes are TRBV30 and TRBJ1-5; 8 positions match TRBD1. The V gene's germline CDR1 is GTSNPN and CDR2 SVGIG (reference sequence). This CDR3 is 13 amino acids long. V gave up 1 base and J gave up 9 bases; unmatched junction bases: 5. The chain's CDR3 is CAWSGQGPRPQHF. CDR3 DNA sequence: TGTGCCTGGAGTGGACAGGGGCCCCGGCCCCAGCATTTT. Full variable domain (remainder filled in from reference TRBV30 and TRBJ1-5): SQTIHQWPATLVQPVGSPLSLECTVEGTSNPNLYWYRQAAGRGLQLLFYSVGIGQISSEVPQNLSASRPQDRQFILSSKKLLLSDSGFYLCAWSGQGPRPQHFGDGTRLSIL.

The chain couples TRBV3-1 (or the pseudogene TRBV3-2) to TRBJ2-1, with 9 bases matching TRBD1. This CDR3 region has 14 residues. Losses at the gene ends were 4 bases for V and 9 bases for J; bases not matched to a gene: 7. Germline assignment: CDR1 LGHDT and CDR2 YNNKEL (reference sequence). The CDR3 protein is CASSLGQGWAEQFF. CDR3 DNA sequence: TGTGCCAGCAGCCTGGGACAGGGATGGGCTGAGCAGTTCTTC.

The gene calls are TRBV7-2 and TRBJ2-1; no reliable D call. CDR1 and CDR2 from the germline V gene are SGHTA and FQGNSA. The CDR3 covers 12 residues. Trimming removed 4 bases at V and 9 bases at J, with 10 bases between. DNA of the CDR3: TGTGCCAGCAGCTCTCCGGGTGGTGAGCAGTTCTTC. The encoded protein is CASSSPGGEQFF.

The chain employs TRBV5-1 and TRBJ2-7, with unresolved D. In germline, CDR1 is SGHRS, CDR2 YFSETQ. This CDR3 is 13 amino acids long. Trimming removed 2 bases from V and 3 bases from J, with 9 bases in between. The CDR3 here is CASSLGADYEQYF. CDR3 nucleotides: TGCGCCAGCAGCTTAGGAGCAGACTACGAGCAGTACTTC.

This clone has a handful of counts. CDR3 sequence reads: CASSLSPGTFMNTEAFF. The CDR3 nucleotides read TGTGCCAGCAGTTTGTCTCCAGGGACTTTTATGAACACTGAAGCTTTCTTT. This sequence joins TRBV28 and TRBJ1-1, with TRBD1 as a possible D gene (5 bases). CDR3 length: 17 residues. The germline gives CDR1 MDHEN, CDR2 SYDVKM. Between the trimmed V and J ends, which lost 3 bases and 0 bases, there was a span of 17 bases.

The V and J genes are TRBV6-5 and TRBJ1-2; perhaps TRBD1 as D (5 bases). This CDR3 region has 13 residues. Germline V gene lookup returns CDR1 MNHEY and CDR2 SVGAGI. The ends were cut back, 2 bases at V and 4 bases at J, with 8 bases in the middle. CDR3 DNA: TGTGCCAGCAGTTACAGCAGGGCCTATGGCTACACCTTC. Encoded protein: CASSYSRAYGYTF.

The chain recombines TRBV7-8 with TRBJ1-1, with 7 bases aligning to TRBD1. Germline trimming cut 7 bases from V and 11 bases from J; bases unmatched to any gene: 16. The CDR3 spans 14 residues. Germline V lookup: CDR1 SGHVS, CDR2 FQNEAQ. DNA of the CDR3: TGTGCCAGCACTTCTACTACAGGGGCCGGGAGTGCTTTCTTT. It codes for CASTSTTGAGSAFF.

The chain is built from TRBV6-2 or TRBV6-3 and TRBJ1-4, with D unresolved. This CDR3 comprises 14 residues. CDR1 and CDR2 from the germline V gene are MNHEY and SVGEGT. Between the trimmed V and J ends, which lost 4 bases and 7 bases, there was a span of 13 bases. The chain's CDR3 is CASSSAQLSEKLFF. In nucleotides, the CDR3 is TGTGCCAGCAGTTCGGCCCAACTAAGTGAAAAACTGTTTTTT.

V usage is TRBV7-2 and J usage is TRBJ1-5; the match to TRBD1 covers 11 bases. Losses at the gene ends were 5 bases for V and 2 bases for J; bases not matched to a gene: 2. The CDR3 covers 15 residues. Germline-derived CDR1 and CDR2 are SGHTA and FQGNSA. CDR3 loop: CASSGQGAGNQPQHF. The DNA of the CDR3 is TGTGCCAGCAGCGGACAGGGGGCGGGCAATCAGCCCCAGCATTTT.

The chain combines TRBV7-8 with TRBJ1-2, with 12 bases that match TRBD1. Looked up from germline, CDR1 is SGHVS and CDR2 is FQNEAQ. Trimming cost V 4 bases and J 4 bases; bases outside gene matches: 4. The CDR3 consists of 15 residues. Here the CDR3 DNA reads TGTGCCAGCAGCTGGGGGACAGGGGGCGGCTATGGCTACACCTTC. This encodes CASSWGTGGGYGYTF.